This T cell receptor (beta chain) is drawn from a study of OX40 agonist ivuxolimab in advanced cancers. Study-level findings and limits: More expanded clones were found, on average, in CD8+ than in CD4+ T cells.

Libraries were prepared by immunoSEQ multiplex PCR; TCRdb keeps only in-frame clonotypes and omits some of them. Counted here are approximately 40,000 clones, around nine tenths occurring once; the ten biggest clones make up around 13%. Patients who had autoimmune disease history or got systemic immunosuppression were left out. A note on this clone: Its antigen is still unknown.

V was trimmed by 8 bases and J by 4 bases, leaving 14 bases between them. The germline V gene encodes CDR1 PRHDT and CDR2 FYEKMQ (reference sequence). This CDR3 contains 13 residues. The gene calls are TRBV13 and TRBJ1-1; D not resolved. The sequences come from CD4+ or CD8+ T cells sorted from blood, collected in a trial of the OX40 agonist ivuxolimab. The TCR comes from an adult with an advanced solid tumor such as melanoma, head and neck, liver or kidney cancer. CDR3 in amino acids: CASAPGWATEAFF. CDR3 nucleotides: TGTGCCAGCGCCCCAGGTTGGGCCACTGAAGCTTTCTTT. The whole variable domain, remainder taken from reference TRBV13 and TRBJ1-1, is AAGVIQSPRHLIKEKRETATLKCYPIPRHDTVYWYQQGPGQDPQFLISFYEKMQSDKGSIPDRFSAQQFSDYHSELNMSSLELGDSALYFCASAPGWATEAFFGQGTRLTVV.